This T cell receptor beta chain was recorded in a study of T cell changes during pregnancy in multiple sclerosis. Here immunoSEQ multiplex PCR was the method, and the copy in TCRdb shows in-frame clones only, minus some. The sample shows roughly 36,000 clones, roughly 91% of them seen only once. V lost 1 base and J lost 6; bases outside the gene matches: 0. The CDR3 runs 14 residues. Germline V CDR1 and CDR2: MNHNS, SASEGT. The sample here was peripheral blood, taken in the second trimester of pregnancy. This sequence was found in a female donor in good health, enrolled as a control in a pregnancy study. The V and J genes are TRBV6-1 and TRBJ1-6, with 7 bases that match TRBD1. The CDR3 nucleotides read TGTGCCAGCAGTGAAGGACAGGGTAATTCACCCCTCCACTTT. This codes for CASSEGQGNSPLHF.